This TCR beta chain emerged from a study of early T cells in non-severe SARS-CoV-2 infection. Per the germline V gene, CDR1 is DFQATT and CDR2 is SNEGSKA (reference sequence). V was cut by 6 bases and J by 4 bases, with 15 bases left in between. This CDR3 contains 13 residues. This clonotype was seen only a few times. MiXCR, applied by TCRdb to the 5' RACE reads, yields one record per CDR3 protein. The data contain fewer than 35,000 distinct CDR3 sequences, about 5% of them singletons. The chain uses TRBV20-1 and TRBJ1-1, with D perhaps matching TRBD1 (6 bases). Sequenced: whole blood. The sequence came from an adult who was a healthcare worker with PCR-confirmed SARS-CoV-2 infection or an uninfected control (not recorded which). DNA for the CDR3: TGCAGTGCCCTTTCGGGGGGGCCCACTGAAGCTTTCTTT. Translation: CSALSGGPTEAFF.